This T cell receptor beta chain was found in a study of shared clonotypes between healthy human individuals. Study findings and constraints: Larger estimated richness was generally seen in naive subsets than in memory subsets. Incompleteness in sorted-subset sequencing, despite large depth, was shown by rarefaction.

The germline V gene has CDR1 MNHEY and CDR2 SVGAGI. The CDR3 is 13 residues long. V shed 2 bases and J shed 3 bases, with 8 bases lying between them. Every contributor of samples was a Caucasian grown-up residing in Nashville, Tennessee. Turning to this clone: Its antigen is undetermined.

For sorted subsets, roughly 200 ng DNA per replicate equaled around 30,000 T cell genomes. Assay used: immunoSEQ multiplex PCR; TCRdb lists only in-frame clones, some missing. This table holds some 1,100,000 clones, about four fifths found once. V is TRBV6-5 and J is TRBJ2-7; no firm D call. The sequence came from a man aged 18-30 years in good health. Some clones in this sample may be carry-over from other donors' samples. The sample taken for sequencing was memory CD4+ T cells from PBMCs. Subset given: CD45RA-negative fraction. CDR3 coding DNA: TGTGCCAGCAGTTACGGGCATCGCTACGAGCAGTACTTC. It is translated as CASSYGHRYEQYF.